Each of the 29 T cell receptor beta chains below was sequenced from the same sample in a study of T cells in localized non-small cell lung cancer. Repertoires were generated with immunoSEQ multiplex PCR, while TCRdb's copy carries only in-frame clones and drops some. The sample lists 40,000 to 65,000 clones, over 70% occurring once. The source was peripheral blood mononuclear cells, collected before any cancer treatment. The receptors originated from a man between 40 and 70 years old with stage III lung adenocarcinoma.

This chain links TRBV7-2 with TRBJ1-2; 7 nucleotides agree with TRBD1. Germline CDR1 reads SGHTA; CDR2 reads FQGNSA. Trimming removed 5 bases from V and 3 bases from J; junction bases left unmatched: 9. The CDR3 runs to 15 residues. For the CDR3, the DNA is TGTGCCAGCAGCATATCCGGGACAGATTACTATGGCTACACCTTC. Protein sequence: CASSISGTDYYGYTF.

The rearrangement joins TRBV13 to TRBJ1-2, with 9 nucleotides matching TRBD1. Germline V CDR1 and CDR2: PRHDT, FYEKMQ (reference sequence). The CDR3 consists of 14 residues. The V gene end was trimmed by 5 bases and the J gene end by 2 bases; junction bases not matched to a gene: 3. In nucleotides, the CDR3 is TGTGCCAGCAGCCCGGGACAGGGAAACTATGGCTACACCTTC. Amino acid sequence: CASSPGQGNYGYTF.

The genes are TRBV30 and TRBJ1-1; D gene ambiguous. V was cut by 4 bases and J by 0 bases, with 12 bases left in between. The germline gives CDR1 GTSNPN, CDR2 SVGIG (reference sequence). The CDR3 spans 14 residues. This CDR3 is CAWNTGNMNTEAFF. In DNA, the CDR3 is TGTGCCTGGAATACGGGAAACATGAACACTGAAGCTTTCTTT.

The chain links TRBV11-3 to TRBJ2-2; D may be TRBD2 (5 bases). V lost 5 bases and J lost 4, with 8 bases in between. Looked up from germline, CDR1 is SGHNT and CDR2 is YENEEA. The CDR3 length is 13 residues. The CDR3 sequence is CASSREGTGELFF. CDR3 sequence (DNA): TGTGCCAGCAGCAGAGAGGGCACCGGGGAGCTGTTTTTT. The variable domain in full, completed from reference TRBV11-3 and TRBJ2-2, reads EAGVVQSPRYKIIEKKQPVAFWCNPISGHNTLYWYLQNLGQGPELLIRYENEEAVDDSQLPKDRFSAERLKGVDSTLKIQPAELGDSAVYLCASSREGTGELFFGEGSRLTVL.

This chain joins TRBV27 and TRBJ2-3; TRBD1 is a possible D gene (6 bases). CDR3 length equals 17 residues. Germline V gene sequence: CDR1 MNHEY, CDR2 SMNVEV (reference sequence). Trimming cost V 3 bases and J 1 base, with 17 bases left between them. The CDR3 is CASSFLPGAGGTDTQYF. The CDR3 DNA reads TGTGCCAGCAGTTTCCTCCCCGGGGCAGGGGGCACAGATACGCAGTATTTT.

The chain uses TRBV11-1 and TRBJ1-3; D remains unclear. Germline CDR1 is SGHAT and CDR2 is FQDESV (reference sequence). V was shortened by 2 bases and J by 0 bases, with 8 bases between the two germline ends. CDR3 length equals 15 residues. CDR3 protein: CASSLSAFSGNTIYF. CDR3 sequence (DNA): TGTGCCAGCAGCTTATCGGCCTTCTCTGGAAACACCATATATTTT.

V gene TRBV19 combines with J gene TRBJ2-7; 8 nucleotides agree with TRBD1. Per germline, CDR1 LNHDA and CDR2 SQIVND (reference sequence). The CDR3 spans 13 residues. The V gene end was trimmed by 6 bases and the J gene end by 2 bases; junction bases not matched to a gene: 3. CDR3 sequence: CASRPGQAYEQYF. The DNA of the CDR3 is TGTGCCAGTAGGCCGGGACAGGCCTACGAGCAGTACTTC.

The CDR3: CASKDIAHEQYF. The CDR3 DNA reads as TGTGCCAGCAAAGATATAGCCCACGAGCAGTACTTC. J is TRBJ2-7 and V is TRBV6-1; D is ambiguous. Germline V gene data show CDR1 as MNHNS and CDR2 as SASEGT. Trimming took off 7 bases at V and 5 bases at J, with 12 bases between the two ends. There are 12 residues in the CDR3.

This rearrangement joins TRBV5-6 to TRBJ2-2; TRBD2 matches 7 bases. From germline, CDR1 is SGHDT and CDR2 YYEEEE. This CDR3 is 14 amino acids long. Trimming cost V 4 bases and J 10 bases; bases outside gene matches: 10. The CDR3 DNA is TGTGCCAGCAGCGGCGGGACTATAATCGCGGAGCTGTTTTTT. Translating gives CASSGGTIIAELFF.

This chain connects TRBV2 to TRBJ2-5; TRBD1 matches 7 bases. CDR3 length: 14 amino acids. V was clipped by 7 bases and J by 1 base; unmatched bases: 6. Germline assignment: CDR1 SNHLY and CDR2 FYNNEI. The CDR3: CASIQGQTQETQYF. The CDR3 region has the DNA TGTGCCAGCATCCAGGGACAGACCCAAGAGACCCAGTACTTC.

This chain connects TRBV30 to TRBJ2-1, with 8 nucleotides matching TRBD2. This CDR3 has 13 residues. The V gene end was trimmed by 8 bases and the J gene end by 9 bases; junction bases not matched to a gene: 12. Germline CDR1 reads GTSNPN; CDR2 reads SVGIG (reference sequence). CDR3 in DNA: TGTGCCCACAGCCAGCGGGAGCAGGGTGAGCAGTTCTTC. Protein sequence: CAHSQREQGEQFF.

Here the CDR3 reads CASSWDAVNYEQYF. The CDR3 region has the DNA TGTGCCAGCAGCTGGGACGCCGTTAACTACGAGCAGTACTTC. The V call is TRBV14, the J call TRBJ2-7; D is perhaps TRBD1 or TRBD2 (5 bases each). Germline V gene data show CDR1 as SGHDN and CDR2 as FVKESK. V lost 5 bases and J 3 bases, leaving 14 bases between the germline ends. CDR3 length equals 14 residues.

CDR3 amino acids: CASHNSYNSPLHF. As DNA, the CDR3 is TGTGCCAGCCATAACTCCTATAATTCACCCCTCCACTTT. The chain uses TRBV28 and TRBJ1-6, with D unclear. The V end was cut by 8 bases, the J end by 0 bases, with 5 bases between. CDR1 is MDHEN and CDR2 is SYDVKM in the germline V gene. The CDR3 extends over 13 amino acids.

The CDR3: CASSHGTGDSGNTIYF. CDR3 sequence (DNA): TGTGCCAGCAGCCACGGGACAGGCGACTCTGGAAACACCATATATTTT. V and J are TRBV27 and TRBJ1-3; 8 nucleotides align to TRBD1. V shed 6 bases, J shed 0 bases, and the junction held 7 bases outside the gene matches. Germline V gives CDR1 MNHEY, CDR2 SMNVEV (reference sequence). The CDR3 totals 16 residues.

The V call is TRBV28, the J call TRBJ1-1; D not certain. CDR3 length: 13 amino acids. Per germline, CDR1 MDHEN and CDR2 SYDVKM. V was clipped by 6 bases and J by 0 bases, with 8 bases between them. The CDR3 sequence is CASSPHMNTEAFF. The CDR3 region has the DNA TGTGCCAGCAGCCCCCACATGAACACTGAAGCTTTCTTT.

This chain links TRBV30 with TRBJ2-2; D uncertain. This CDR3 comprises 11 residues. V lost 0 bases, J lost 8 bases, and 4 bases lay in between. Per germline, CDR1 GTSNPN and CDR2 SVGIG (reference sequence). The CDR3: CAWSVSGELFF. As DNA, the CDR3 is TGTGCCTGGAGTGTCAGTGGGGAGCTGTTTTTT.

The V and J genes are TRBV4-3 and TRBJ1-2; D unresolved. Germline V gene data show CDR1 as LGHNA and CDR2 as YSLEER. The CDR3 is 15 residues long. V was cut by 4 bases and J by 0 bases, with 12 bases left in between. CDR3 sequence: CASSPDLATNYGYTF. CDR3 nucleotides: TGCGCCAGCAGCCCAGACCTAGCGACTAACTATGGCTACACCTTC.

V usage is TRBV4-1 and J usage is TRBJ2-5; D uncertain. The CDR3 covers 16 residues. V was cut by 0 bases and J by 5 bases, with 16 bases left in between. Germline V lookup: CDR1 MGHRA, CDR2 YSYEKL. The CDR3 here is CASSQDYGPGRETQYF. CDR3 coding DNA: TGCGCCAGCAGCCAAGATTATGGCCCCGGAAGGGAGACCCAGTACTTC.

The chain has TRBV5-4 and TRBJ2-1; 11 positions match TRBD2. The length of the CDR3 is 16 residues. V trimming: 4 bases; J trimming: 8 bases; junction bases outside the gene matches: 11. The germline CDR1 and CDR2 sequences are SGHNT and YYREEE (reference sequence). CDR3 region: CASSPGRLAGGDEQFF. As DNA, the CDR3 is TGTGCCAGCAGCCCCGGTAGGCTAGCGGGGGGTGATGAGCAGTTCTTC.

The chain has TRBV11-3 and TRBJ2-3, with a possible D match to TRBD1 (5 bases). This CDR3 has 13 amino acids. CDR1 SGHNT and CDR2 YENEEA come from the germline V gene. Trimming left V 3 bases short and J 7 bases short, with 11 bases between. The DNA of the CDR3 is TGTGCCAGCAGCTTCCAACAGGAGAATACGCAGTATTTT. It codes for CASSFQQENTQYF. The full variable domain, in which reference TRBV11-3 and TRBJ2-3 provide the parts outside the CDR3, is EAGVVQSPRYKIIEKKQPVAFWCNPISGHNTLYWYLQNLGQGPELLIRYENEEAVDDSQLPKDRFSAERLKGVDSTLKIQPAELGDSAVYLCASSFQQENTQYFGPGTRLTVL.

This chain connects TRBV7-2 to TRBJ2-1; possibly TRBD1 for D (6 bases). CDR1 is SGHTA, CDR2 FQGNSA, per germline. The V end lost 3 bases, the J end lost 7 bases, and 13 bases lay between the germline ends. This CDR3 is built from 14 residues. The CDR3 sequence is CASSFLGARNEQFF. CDR3 DNA: TGTGCCAGCAGCTTCTTGGGGGCAAGGAATGAGCAGTTCTTC.

The chain is built from TRBV2 and TRBJ2-1; 9 nucleotides agree with TRBD1. This CDR3 spans 15 amino acids. CDR1 and CDR2 from the germline V gene are SNHLY and FYNNEI. The junction had 7 bases not matched to a gene; V was cut back by 10 bases and J by 0 bases. The CDR3 DNA reads as TGTGCCACCCGACAGGGGGAATTCTCCTACAATGAGCAGTTCTTC. Amino acid sequence: CATRQGEFSYNEQFF.

This clone was seen a handful of times. V and J are TRBV18 and TRBJ2-7; D call uncertain. The V end was cut by 3 bases, the J end by 1 base, with 10 bases between. This CDR3 region has 14 residues. Germline V CDR1 and CDR2: KGHSH, LQKENI. This CDR3 reads CASSPGLTSYEQYF. The CDR3 coding sequence is TGTGCCAGCTCACCGGGCTTGACGTCCTACGAGCAGTACTTC.

V gene TRBV11-3 combines with J gene TRBJ1-3, with no clear D. The V and J ends lost 5 bases and 0 bases respectively, with 11 bases between them. Germline-derived CDR1 and CDR2 are SGHNT and YENEEA. The CDR3 extends over 15 amino acids. The CDR3 DNA follows: TGTGCCAGCAGCGTATCCCGGCCCTCTGGAAACACCATATATTTT. It translates to CASSVSRPSGNTIYF.

The chain couples TRBV7-9 to TRBJ2-1; 8 nucleotides line up with TRBD2. CDR1 is SEHNR, CDR2 FQNEAQ, per germline (reference sequence). The CDR3 totals 15 residues. The V segment lost 4 bases and the J segment 5 bases; nucleotides outside the gene matches: 7. CDR3 in DNA: TGTGCCAGCAGCTCCCCGGGACTAGGCCACAATGAGCAGTTCTTC. It yields the protein CASSSPGLGHNEQFF.

This chain joins TRBV20-1 and TRBJ1-4; D gene uncertain. This CDR3 spans 11 amino acids. Germline V gene data show CDR1 as DFQATT and CDR2 as SNEGSKA (reference sequence). Deletions cut 7 bases from V and 6 bases from J, with 9 bases between. The CDR3 loop is CSGQRDEKLFF. In DNA form, the CDR3 reads TGCAGTGGGCAGAGAGATGAAAAACTGTTTTTT.

The chain links TRBV5-6 to TRBJ1-3; possible D gene TRBD1, 5 bases. CDR3 length: 16 amino acids. Germline V gene lookup returns CDR1 SGHDT and CDR2 YYEEEE. V was trimmed by 2 bases and J by 4 bases, leaving 16 bases between them. The CDR3 nucleotides read TGTGCCAGCAGCTTTTGGACGGGGACGGGGGGAAACACCATATATTTT. This translates into CASSFWTGTGGNTIYF.

The chain combines TRBV10-3 with TRBJ2-5; TRBD2 might be the D (5 bases). The germline gives CDR1 ENHRY, CDR2 SYGVKD. The CDR3 extends over 13 amino acids. V was cut by 1 base and J by 3 bases, with 6 bases left in between. The chain's CDR3 is CAISEFGKETQYF. For the CDR3, the DNA is TGTGCCATCAGTGAGTTCGGGAAAGAGACCCAGTACTTC.

The V gene is TRBV7-8, the J gene TRBJ1-5; D is possibly TRBD1 (6 bases). The CDR3 length is 18 residues. Trimming left V 1 base short and J 6 bases short, with 22 bases between. CDR1 is SGHVS, CDR2 FQNEAQ, per germline. The CDR3 bases are TGTGCCAGCAGCTTAGGGTCCGGGGCAGGGGTGAAGGCTCAGCCCCAGCATTTT. As protein: CASSLGSGAGVKAQPQHF.